This T cell receptor (beta chain) was profiled in a study of cytomegalovirus exposure and HLA in healthy donors. Study overall: According to later analysis, the same platform produced the approximately 120 validation and several hundred first-cohort repertoires.

This clone was observed a single time. What it recognizes is unknown. V was pared by 3 bases and J by 3 bases, with 7 bases of the junction left unmatched. The CDR3 is made up of 16 amino acids. Germline V gene data show CDR1 as MGHRA and CDR2 as YSYEKL. The method was immunoSEQ multiplex PCR; TCRdb's version includes in-frame clones alone and lacks a portion of them. The repertoire has more than 90,000 clones, about nine tenths of them found once; the top ten carry 1.5% to 2%. Whole-study results and caveats: The authors listed 164 TCR beta chains as cytomegalovirus-associated. Researchers reported that a few CMV-associated chains were confirmed in vitro as CMV antigen-specific.

The V and J genes are TRBV4-1 and TRBJ2-2; 7 bases are shared with TRBD1. The sequenced material came from PBMCs. This TCR came from a man in his late teens or twenties in good health and CMV-seronegative. The CDR3 sequence is CASSQTGTDDTGELFF. The CDR3 DNA reads TGCGCCAGCAGCCAGACAGGGACAGACGACACCGGGGAGCTGTTTTTT.